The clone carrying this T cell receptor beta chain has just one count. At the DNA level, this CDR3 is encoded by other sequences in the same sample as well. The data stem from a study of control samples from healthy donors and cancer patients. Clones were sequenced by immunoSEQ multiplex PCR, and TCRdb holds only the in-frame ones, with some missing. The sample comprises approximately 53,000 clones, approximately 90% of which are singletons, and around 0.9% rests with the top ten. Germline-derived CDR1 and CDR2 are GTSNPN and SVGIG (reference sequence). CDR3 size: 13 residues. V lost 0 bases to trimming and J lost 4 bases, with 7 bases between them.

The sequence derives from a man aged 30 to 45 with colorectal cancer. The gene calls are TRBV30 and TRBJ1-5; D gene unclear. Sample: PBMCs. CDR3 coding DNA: TGTGCCTGGAGTGTAGAGGGTAATCAGCCCCAGCATTTT. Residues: CAWSVEGNQPQHF.